Given below is one T cell receptor beta chain in context. As yet, its antigen is unknown. Second doses were pooled across both intervals (about 4 or about 12 weeks). The method was immunoSEQ multiplex PCR; TCRdb's version includes in-frame clones alone and lacks a portion of them. The sample lists some 200,000 clones; more than 85% were seen once. Germline V lookup: CDR1 SGHAT, CDR2 FQNNGV. With V trimmed by 4 bases and J by 3 bases, 6 bases remained unmatched. There are 15 residues in the CDR3. This sample was taken from a study of T cell responses to AZD1222 COVID-19 vaccine. Study-level findings and limits: Regions 160-218 and 743-854 dominated among vaccine-associated CD4 TCRs spanning spike. Variant regions that are unmutated are reportedly the target of nearly half of spike-specific TCRs. Mostly white British, mostly female donors; authors suggested clonal diversity may be underestimated.

The rearrangement uses TRBV11-2 and TRBJ1-3; TRBD1 matches 7 bases. The sequence derives from an adult who received the AZD1222 COVID-19 vaccine. The material was peripheral blood, obtained 28 days after the second AZD1222 dose. CDR3 DNA sequence: TGTGCCAGCAGCTCCGGGACAGATTATGGAAACACCATATATTTT. Its protein product is CASSSGTDYGNTIYF.